This TCR beta chain was recovered during a study of T cell repertoires and HLA-DP antigens. On the study more broadly: Alloreactive CD4+ T cells targeted HLA-DP on transduced HeLa. Donor ages ranged from 18-to-29 to 60-to-69; a couple of men, one woman.

Worth noting for this clone: Its antigen is undetermined.

V was pared by 8 bases and J by 3 bases, with 6 bases of the junction left unmatched. CDR1 and CDR2 from the germline V gene are MNHEY and SVGAGI. This CDR3 has 13 amino acids. Primers targeted 54 TRBV and 13 TRBJ segments. This table comes from immunoSEQ multiplex PCR, and its TCRdb copy is limited to in-frame clones, with some not included. The sample includes about 89,000 clones, 86% of them seen just once. Study-level points and caveats: Against one allele, clones undetected before culture averaged 36.3%; against the other, 50% to 60%.

Input material: CD4+ T cells from PBMCs. The clonotype comes from a man aged 50 to 60 in good health and CMV-seronegative. The genes are TRBV6-5 and TRBJ2-7, with 8 bases matching TRBD2. The CDR3 region has the DNA TGTGCCAGCCGCCCCAGCGGGAGCTACGAGCAGTACTTC. It encodes CASRPSGSYEQYF.